The next 5 T cell receptor beta chains were all read from a single sample in a study of blood T cell repertoires in COVID-19. Assay used: immunoSEQ multiplex PCR; TCRdb lists only in-frame clones, some missing. Among more than 35,000 clones listed, 60% to 85% were seen once. The sequencing sample was made of peripheral blood. The receptors derive from a man between 65 and 85 years old with acute or convalescent COVID-19.

This sequence joins TRBV5-1 and TRBJ1-4; no clear D. Trimming took off 9 bases at V and 7 bases at J, with 16 bases between the two ends. CDR1 is SGHRS and CDR2 is YFSETQ in the germline V gene. The CDR3 has 13 residues. CDR3 nucleotide sequence: TGCGCCACCAGAGAGGGAGGCTCTGAAAAACTGTTTTTT. Its translation: CATREGGSEKLFF. Full variable domain (outside the CDR3, taken from reference TRBV5-1 and TRBJ1-4): KAGVTQTPRYLIKTRGQQVTLSCSPISGHRSVSWYQQTPGQGLQFLFEYFSETQRNKGNFPGRFSGRQFSNSRSEMNVSTLELGDSALYLCATREGGSEKLFFGSGTQLSVL.

V is TRBV4-2 and J is TRBJ2-3; no reliable D call. The CDR3 totals 14 residues. In germline, CDR1 is LGHNA, CDR2 YNFKEQ. The V end was cut by 6 bases, the J end by 2 bases, with 12 bases between. Here the CDR3 reads CASSEALVTDTQYF. The CDR3 DNA sequence: TGTGCCAGCAGTGAGGCCCTAGTCACAGATACGCAGTATTTT.

The V gene is TRBV3-1 (or the pseudogene TRBV3-2), the J gene TRBJ1-5; 11 positions agree with TRBD1. Trimming removed 5 bases from V and 4 bases from J; junction bases left unmatched: 7. This CDR3 contains 16 residues. Germline CDR1 is LGHDT and CDR2 is YNNKEL (reference sequence). The CDR3 is CASSSGQGAWNQPQHF. CDR3 coding DNA: TGTGCCAGCAGCTCCGGACAGGGGGCTTGGAATCAGCCCCAGCATTTT.

The V gene is TRBV10-3, the J gene TRBJ2-7; the match to TRBD2 covers 7 bases. In germline, CDR1 is ENHRY, CDR2 SYGVKD. This CDR3 spans 16 amino acids. J was trimmed by 2 bases and V by 10 bases; bases with no gene match: 17. This CDR3 reads CATDSGSGSGAYEQYF. The CDR3 coding sequence is TGTGCCACCGATAGCGGGTCGGGTAGTGGGGCCTACGAGCAGTACTTC.

The chain couples TRBV6-5 to TRBJ1-4; 9 positions match TRBD1. The V gene's germline CDR1 is MNHEY and CDR2 SVGAGI. CDR3 size: 15 residues. V was pared by 5 bases and J by 11 bases, with 12 bases of the junction left unmatched. The CDR3: CASSHPGQGALKLFF. In DNA, the CDR3 is TGTGCCAGCAGTCACCCGGGACAGGGTGCGTTGAAACTGTTTTTT.